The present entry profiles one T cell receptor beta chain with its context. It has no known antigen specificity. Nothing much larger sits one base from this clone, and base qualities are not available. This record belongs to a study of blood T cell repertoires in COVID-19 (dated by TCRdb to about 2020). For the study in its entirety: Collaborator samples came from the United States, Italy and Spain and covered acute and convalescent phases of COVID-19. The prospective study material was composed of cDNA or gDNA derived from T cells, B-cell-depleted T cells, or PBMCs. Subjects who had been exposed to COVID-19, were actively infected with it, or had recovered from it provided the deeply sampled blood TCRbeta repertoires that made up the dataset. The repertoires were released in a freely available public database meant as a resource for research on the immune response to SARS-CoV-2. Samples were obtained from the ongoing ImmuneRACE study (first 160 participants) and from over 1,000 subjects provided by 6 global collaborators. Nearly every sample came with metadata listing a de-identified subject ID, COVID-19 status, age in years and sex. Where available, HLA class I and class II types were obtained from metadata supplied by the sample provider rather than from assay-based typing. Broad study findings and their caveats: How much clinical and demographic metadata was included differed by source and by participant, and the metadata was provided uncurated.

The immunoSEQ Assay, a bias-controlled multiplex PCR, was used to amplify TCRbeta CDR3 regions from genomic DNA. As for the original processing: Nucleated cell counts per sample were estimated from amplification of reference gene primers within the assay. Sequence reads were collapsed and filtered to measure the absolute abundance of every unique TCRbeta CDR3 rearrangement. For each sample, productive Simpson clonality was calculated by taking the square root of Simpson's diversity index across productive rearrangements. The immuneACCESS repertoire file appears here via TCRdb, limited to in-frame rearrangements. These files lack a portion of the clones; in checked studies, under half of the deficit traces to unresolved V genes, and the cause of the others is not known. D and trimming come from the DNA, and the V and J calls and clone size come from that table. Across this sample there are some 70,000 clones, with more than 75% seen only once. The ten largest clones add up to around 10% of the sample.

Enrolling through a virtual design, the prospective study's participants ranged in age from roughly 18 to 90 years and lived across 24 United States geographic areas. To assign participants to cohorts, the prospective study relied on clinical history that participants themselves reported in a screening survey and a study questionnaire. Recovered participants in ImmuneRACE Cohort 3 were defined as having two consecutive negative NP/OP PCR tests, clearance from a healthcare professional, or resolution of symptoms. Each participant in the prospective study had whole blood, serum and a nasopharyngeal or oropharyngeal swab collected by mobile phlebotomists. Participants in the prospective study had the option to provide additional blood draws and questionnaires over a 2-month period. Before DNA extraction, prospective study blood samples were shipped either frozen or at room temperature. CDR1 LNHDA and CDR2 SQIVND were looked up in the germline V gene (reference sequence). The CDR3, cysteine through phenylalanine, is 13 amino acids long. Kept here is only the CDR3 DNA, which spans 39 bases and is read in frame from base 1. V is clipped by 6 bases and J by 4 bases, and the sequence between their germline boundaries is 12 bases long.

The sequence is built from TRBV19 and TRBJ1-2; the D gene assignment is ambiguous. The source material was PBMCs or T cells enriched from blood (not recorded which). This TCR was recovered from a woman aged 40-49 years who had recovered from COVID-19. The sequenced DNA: TGTGCCAGTAGCAACCCGGGGAGCTATGGCTACACCTTC. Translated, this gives CASSNPGSYGYTF.